The TCR beta chain described here comes from a study of blood T cells in healthy people across ages. Of note for this clonotype: The antigen is undetermined.

The authors ran a second PCR of about 6 to 11 cycles using a sample-barcoded 5' primer and a J-beta primer mix. Every individual sample yielded 2.5 million or more paired-end reads (each containing CDR3). TCRdb re-called the 5' RACE reads through MiXCR, storing one row per CDR3 protein. The sample has some 880,000 distinct CDR3 sequences; approximately 35% are singletons. Findings and caveats of the study: Age brought a roughly linear fall in TCR beta diversity measured per million T cells. Changes in expanded clonotypes were possibly confounded, as the CMV status of donors was unknown.

The clonotype comes from a man aged 18 to 35 in good health. The sequencing input was blood.

Here the CDR3 reads CSARPQDMFGNQPQHF. Written as DNA, the CDR3 is TGCAGTGCTAGGCCCCAGGACATGTTCGGCAATCAGCCCCAGCATTTT. The V gene is TRBV20-1, the J gene TRBJ1-5, with TRBD1 as a possible D gene (5 bases). This CDR3 is built from 16 residues. V shed 3 bases and J shed 2 bases, with 17 bases lying between them. The germline gives CDR1 DFQATT, CDR2 SNEGSKA (reference sequence).